Listed here are 5 T cell receptor beta chains from one sample, sequenced in a study of T cell clonality in common variable immunodeficiency. Sequencing used immunoSEQ multiplex PCR; TCRdb keeps in-frame clones, though not all of them. In total the sample includes about 42,000 clones, none of them seen once. Sequencing was done on a sample of peripheral blood mononuclear cells. The receptors stem from a person aged 18-69 years in good health.

Ten or more counts support this clone. The observed sequence ends 3 residues before the CDR3 terminus, with the missing tail filled in from the germline J gene. The chain uses TRBV19 and TRBJ2-7, with D possibly matching TRBD1 (7 bases). CDR1 and CDR2 (germline): LNHDA, SQIVND (reference sequence). V shed 4 bases and J shed 3 bases, with 10 bases lying between them. The CDR3 is made up of 13 amino acids. The covered CDR3 bases are TGTGCCAGTAGTACAGGGGGAGGCTACGAG. Protein sequence: CASSTGGGYE. From start to end, the CDR3 is CASSTGGGYEQYF.

This clone appeared a few times. The read ends 3 residues before the CDR3 terminus; that terminus is restored from the germline J gene. Other nucleotide sequences from this sample produce the same CDR3. The V and J genes are TRBV20-1 and TRBJ1-1; D possibly corresponds to TRBD1 (5 bases). Germline V gives CDR1 DFQATT, CDR2 SNEGSKA (reference sequence). Trimming pared 3 bases from V and 4 bases from J, leaving 18 bases between. This CDR3 is built from 15 residues. The CDR3 here is CSASGWGGVGTEAFF. The CDR3 DNA, read in part, is TGCAGTGCTAGCGGGTGGGGGGGTGTGGGCACTGAA.

This clone was detected ten times or more. Read data end 3 residues before the CDR3 end; the end is taken from the germline J gene. V usage is TRBV10-1 and J usage is TRBJ2-3; 11 bases align to TRBD2. CDR3 length: 17 amino acids. V gave up 5 bases and J gave up 5 bases; unmatched junction bases: 12. The germline V gene has CDR1 WNHNN and CDR2 SYGVQD (reference sequence). The sequenced part of the CDR3 DNA is TGCGCCAGCAGTTCCTTAGCGGGAGGGTCCGATGGAGATACG. Translation gives CASSSLAGGSDGDT. The full CDR3 is CASSSLAGGSDGDTQYF.

This clone was seen many times. The read is 3 residues too short to cover the CDR3 end, so that end is filled in from the germline J gene. The chain uses TRBV19 and TRBJ2-7; TRBD2 matches 7 bases. V dropped 6 bases and J dropped 2; count of bases not matched to a gene: 7. The CDR3 extends over 14 amino acids. CDR1 and CDR2 from the germline V gene are LNHDA and SQIVND (reference sequence). Partial CDR3 DNA: TGTGCCAGTAGCAGGCAAGCGGGACCCTACGAG. It encodes CASSRQAGPYE. The whole CDR3 protein reads CASSRQAGPYEQYF.

The sample holds many counts of this clone. The read halts 3 residues ahead of the CDR3 end, with the missing end drawn from the germline J gene. This chain uses TRBV19 with TRBJ1-1; D gene uncertain. This CDR3 comprises 13 residues. Per germline, CDR1 LNHDA and CDR2 SQIVND (reference sequence). The germline V and J ends were trimmed by 7 bases and 6 bases, with 15 bases remaining between them. Partial CDR3 DNA: TGTGCCAGTAATTGGCGGCCTGAGGCTGAA. This sequence encodes CASNWRPEAE. The full-length CDR3 reads as CASNWRPEAEAFF.